The 3 T cell receptor beta chains given below trace back to one sample, sequenced in a study of T cell clusters in autoimmune cytopenias. TRB was amplified by touch-down multiplex PCR, primer pools A and B combined. TCRdb reprocessed the multiplex PCR reads, with one entry per CDR3 protein and no DNA. Recorded for this sample: 8,000 to 9,500 distinct CDR3 sequences. Each sample's input was roughly 270 ng genomic DNA, some 38,000 genome equivalents. Sequenced material: peripheral blood. The receptors here all came from a human donor with an autoimmune cytopenia or autoimmune hepatitis (not recorded which).

This clonotype is medium-sized by frequency. V usage is TRBV5-5 and J usage is TRBJ2-7; TCRdb selects TRBD2, and the lack of DNA leaves this call unchecked. In germline, CDR1 is SGHKS, CDR2 YYEKEE (reference sequence). The CDR3 loop spans 14 amino acids. CDR3 sequence: CASSYLAGGYEQYF.

The chain carries TRBV6-1 and TRBJ2-7; TCRdb returns TRBD1, unconfirmable since there is no DNA. The CDR3 totals 15 residues. Germline V CDR1 and CDR2: MNHNS, SASEGT. The CDR3 protein is CASSESRDPTDEQYF.

This clonotype shows up as medium-sized by frequency. This chain connects TRBV19 to TRBJ2-1; TCRdb returns TRBD2, unconfirmable since there is no DNA. The CDR3 runs 15 residues. Germline V lookup: CDR1 LNHDA, CDR2 SQIVND (reference sequence). The CDR3 sequence is CASRTPSGRPNEQFF.